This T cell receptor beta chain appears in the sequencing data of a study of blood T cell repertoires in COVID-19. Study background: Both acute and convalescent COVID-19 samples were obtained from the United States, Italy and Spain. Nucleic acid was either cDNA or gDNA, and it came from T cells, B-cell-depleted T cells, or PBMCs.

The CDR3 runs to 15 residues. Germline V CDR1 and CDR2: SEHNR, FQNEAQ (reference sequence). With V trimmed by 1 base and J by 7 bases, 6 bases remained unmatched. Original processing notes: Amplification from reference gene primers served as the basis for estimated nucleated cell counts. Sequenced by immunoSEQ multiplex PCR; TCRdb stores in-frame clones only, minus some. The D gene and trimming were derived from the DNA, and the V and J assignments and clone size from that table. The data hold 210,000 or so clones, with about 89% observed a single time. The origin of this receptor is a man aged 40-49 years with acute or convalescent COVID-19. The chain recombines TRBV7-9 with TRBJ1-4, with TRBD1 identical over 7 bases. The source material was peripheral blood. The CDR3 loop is CASSLVRAGGEKLFF. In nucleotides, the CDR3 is TGTGCCAGCAGCTTAGTACGGGCAGGGGGTGAAAAACTGTTTTTT.